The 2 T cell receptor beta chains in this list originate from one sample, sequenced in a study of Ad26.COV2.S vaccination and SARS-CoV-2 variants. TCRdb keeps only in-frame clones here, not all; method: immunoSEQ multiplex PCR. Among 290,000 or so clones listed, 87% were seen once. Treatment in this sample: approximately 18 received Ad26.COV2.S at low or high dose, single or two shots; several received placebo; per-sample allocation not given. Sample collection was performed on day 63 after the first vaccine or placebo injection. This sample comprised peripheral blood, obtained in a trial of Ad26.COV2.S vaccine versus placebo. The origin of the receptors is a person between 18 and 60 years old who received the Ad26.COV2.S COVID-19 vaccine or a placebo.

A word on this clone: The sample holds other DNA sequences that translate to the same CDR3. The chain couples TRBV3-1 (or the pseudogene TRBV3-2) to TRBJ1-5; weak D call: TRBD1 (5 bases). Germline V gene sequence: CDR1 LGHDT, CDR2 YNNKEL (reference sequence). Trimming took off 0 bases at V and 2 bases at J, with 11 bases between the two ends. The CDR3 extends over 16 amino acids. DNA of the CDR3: TGTGCCAGCAGCCAAGATGGGGGAAGGGGCAATCAGCCCCAGCATTTT. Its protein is CASSQDGGRGNQPQHF.

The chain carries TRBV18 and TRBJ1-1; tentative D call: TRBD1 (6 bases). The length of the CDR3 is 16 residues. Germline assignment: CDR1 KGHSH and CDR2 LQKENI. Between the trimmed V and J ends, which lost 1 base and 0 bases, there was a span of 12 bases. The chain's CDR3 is CASSPQGGEMNTEAFF. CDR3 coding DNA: TGTGCCAGCTCACCACAGGGGGGGGAGATGAACACTGAAGCTTTCTTT.